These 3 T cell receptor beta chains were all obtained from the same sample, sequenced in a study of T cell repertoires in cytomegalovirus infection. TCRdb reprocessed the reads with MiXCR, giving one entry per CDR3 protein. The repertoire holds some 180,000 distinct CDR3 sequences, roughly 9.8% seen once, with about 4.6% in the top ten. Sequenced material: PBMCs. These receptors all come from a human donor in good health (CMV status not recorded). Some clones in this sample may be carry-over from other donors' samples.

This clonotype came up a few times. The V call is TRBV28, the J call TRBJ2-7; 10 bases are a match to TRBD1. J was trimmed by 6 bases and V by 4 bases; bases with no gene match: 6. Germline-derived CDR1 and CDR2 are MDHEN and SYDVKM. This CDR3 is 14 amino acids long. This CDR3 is CASSSRDRGLEQYF. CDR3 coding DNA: TGTGCCAGCAGTTCCCGGGACAGGGGTCTCGAGCAGTACTTC.

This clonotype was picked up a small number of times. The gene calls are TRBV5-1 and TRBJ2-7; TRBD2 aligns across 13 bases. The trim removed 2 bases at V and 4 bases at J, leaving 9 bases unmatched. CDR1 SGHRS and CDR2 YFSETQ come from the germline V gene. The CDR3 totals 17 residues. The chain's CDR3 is CASSFRPGGLAGYEQYF. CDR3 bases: TGCGCCAGCAGCTTCCGTCCAGGGGGACTAGCGGGATACGAGCAGTACTTC.

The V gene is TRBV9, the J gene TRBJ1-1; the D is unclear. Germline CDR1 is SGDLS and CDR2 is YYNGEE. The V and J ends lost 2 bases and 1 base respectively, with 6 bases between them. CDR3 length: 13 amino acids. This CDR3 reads CASSVMQNTEAFF. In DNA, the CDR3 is TGTGCCAGCAGCGTGATGCAGAACACTGAAGCTTTCTTT.